One sample yielded the 17 T cell receptor beta chains listed below, sequenced in a study of response to subunit inactivated influenza vaccine. A single record per CDR3 protein comes from TCRdb applying MiXCR to the RT-PCR reads. This sample carries about 300,000 distinct CDR3 sequences, about a fifth of them seen once, and the ten largest clones take roughly a tenth. This material consisted of PBMCs from blood, taken approximately 20 months after vaccination. These receptors came from a man in his fifties or sixties who received an inactivated influenza vaccine.

The chain couples TRBV27 to TRBJ2-7, with 8 nucleotides matching TRBD1. Germline V gene sequence: CDR1 MNHEY, CDR2 SMNVEV (reference sequence). V lost 6 bases to trimming and J lost 7 bases; unmatched junction nucleotides: 5. This CDR3 is 12 amino acids long. CDR3 region: CASRTGEGEQYF. DNA of the CDR3: TGTGCCAGCAGGACAGGGGAAGGGGAGCAGTACTTC.

This clonotype was detected a few times. The rearrangement uses TRBV10-3 and TRBJ2-1; 9 bases align to TRBD2. This CDR3 region has 19 residues. V shed 6 bases, J shed 0 bases, and the junction held 15 bases outside the gene matches. The germline V gene has CDR1 ENHRY and CDR2 SYGVKD. The CDR3 sequence is CAIRLAGERHGSSYNEQFF. The CDR3 nucleotides are TGTGCCATCAGGTTAGCGGGGGAACGGCATGGGAGCTCCTACAATGAGCAGTTCTTC.

This chain connects TRBV12-3 or TRBV12-4 to TRBJ1-6; the match to TRBD1 covers 7 bases. This CDR3 contains 14 residues. Trimming removed 8 bases from V and 13 bases from J; junction bases left unmatched: 14. The CDR3: CASQVRGVFAPLHF. CDR3 in DNA: TGTGCCAGCCAAGTCAGGGGGGTCTTCGCGCCCCTCCACTTT.

This clonotype came up a few times. The chain links TRBV4-1 to TRBJ1-5; a possible D gene is TRBD1 (5 bases). CDR1 and CDR2 from the germline V gene are MGHRA and YSYEKL. The CDR3 loop spans 12 amino acids. The V end was cut by 2 bases, the J end by 6 bases, with 5 bases between. CDR3 DNA sequence: TGCGCCAGCAGCCAAACAGGTCAGCCCCAGCATTTT. It yields the protein CASSQTGQPQHF.

A few counts support this clonotype. V usage is TRBV6-5 and J usage is TRBJ1-4; tentatively, D is TRBD1 (6 bases). CDR3 length: 14 residues. Germline lookup yields CDR1 MNHEY and CDR2 SVGAGI. Trimming stripped 2 bases from V and 7 bases from J, with 11 bases between. The CDR3 DNA sequence: TGTGCCAGCAGTTACAGGGGGGGCGGTGAAAAACTGTTTTTT. It is translated as CASSYRGGGEKLFF.

This clonotype was counted only a few times. V is TRBV12-3 or TRBV12-4 and J is TRBJ2-1, with TRBD2 identical over 9 bases. V trimming: 6 bases; J trimming: 6 bases; junction bases outside the gene matches: 12. The CDR3 contains 16 residues. The CDR3 nucleotides are TGTGCCAGCAGCCCCGGGACTAGCTTAACTCCCAATGAGCAGTTCTTC. It translates to CASSPGTSLTPNEQFF.

CDR3 sequence: CASSLVIGSGSPLHF. The CDR3 bases are TGTGCCAGCAGCTTAGTGATCGGATCGGGCTCACCCCTCCACTTT. This chain links TRBV7-2 with TRBJ1-6; no definite D call. The V gene's germline CDR1 is SGHTA and CDR2 FQGNSA. The CDR3 contains 15 residues. V was trimmed by 1 base and J by 10 bases, leaving 14 bases between them.

CDR3 sequence (DNA): TGTGCCACCAGCAGAGATTCGTTGAGGGGCCTTAAGCCTAACTATGGCTACACCTTC. Translated: CATSRDSLRGLKPNYGYTF. The chain joins TRBV15 to TRBJ1-2; TRBD1 is a possible D gene (5 bases). This CDR3 is 19 amino acids long. CDR1 and CDR2 (germline): LNHNV, YYDKDF (reference sequence). Trimming shortened V by 0 bases and J by 0 bases, and 20 bases separated the two germline ends.

This clonotype showed up just a few times. V is TRBV5-1 and J is TRBJ1-1; D is unclear. V was shortened by 0 bases and J by 5 bases, with 11 bases between the two germline ends. Germline V gives CDR1 SGHRS, CDR2 YFSETQ. This CDR3 has 14 amino acids. CDR3 in DNA: TGCGCCAGCAGCTTGGATCCGGGTGGAACTGAAGCTTTCTTT. Encoded protein: CASSLDPGGTEAFF.

The chain recombines TRBV3-1 with TRBJ2-1, with TRBD2 matching over 11 bases. The CDR3 has 17 amino acids. From germline, CDR1 is LGHDT and CDR2 YNNKEL (reference sequence). V was clipped by 4 bases and J by 4 bases; unmatched bases: 9. CDR3 nucleotide sequence: TGTGCCAGCAGCCCAAAAACCGGGACTAGCGGATACAATGAGCAGTTCTTC. Protein: CASSPKTGTSGYNEQFF.

This clonotype has a handful of counts. The chain recombines TRBV29-1 with TRBJ2-1, with 7 nucleotides matching TRBD1. This CDR3 contains 17 residues. The trim removed 3 bases at V and 0 bases at J, leaving 11 bases unmatched. Germline V lookup: CDR1 SQVTM, CDR2 ANQGSEA. The CDR3 sequence is CSVEGQGGSSSYNEQFF. CDR3 in DNA: TGCAGCGTTGAGGGACAAGGGGGCTCGAGCTCCTACAATGAGCAGTTCTTC.

This clonotype was counted between two and nine times. V and J are TRBV18 and TRBJ1-5; the D gene is possibly TRBD1 (6 bases). CDR3 length: 15 amino acids. Looked up from germline, CDR1 is KGHSH and CDR2 is LQKENI. V lost 5 bases and J lost 2, with 13 bases in between. The CDR3 reads CASSTEGVGNQPQHF. The DNA of the CDR3 is TGTGCCAGCTCAACGGAGGGGGTGGGCAATCAGCCCCAGCATTTT.

This chain uses TRBV7-2 with TRBJ2-5, with D unclear. Germline values: CDR1 SGHTA, CDR2 FQGNSA. This CDR3 has 16 residues. Trimming cost V 1 base and J 0 bases, with 12 bases left between them. The CDR3 spells CASSLGVTAYQETQYF. The CDR3 DNA follows: TGTGCCAGCAGCTTAGGTGTTACCGCCTACCAAGAGACCCAGTACTTC.

This clonotype came up a few times. This chain connects TRBV20-1 to TRBJ1-2; no clear D gene. CDR3 length: 16 residues. Trimming removed 0 bases from V and 4 bases from J, with 18 bases in between. Germline CDR1 is DFQATT and CDR2 is SNEGSKA (reference sequence). Written as DNA, the CDR3 is TGCAGTGCTAGAGATTCGGGGAAGGGAATGGTCTATGGCTACACCTTC. Protein: CSARDSGKGMVYGYTF.

V usage is TRBV7-2 and J usage is TRBJ1-2; TRBD1 aligns across 10 bases. Losses at the gene ends were 5 bases for V and 7 bases for J; bases not matched to a gene: 10. Per germline, CDR1 SGHTA and CDR2 FQGNSA. This CDR3 has 15 amino acids. The CDR3 is CASSPTGQGRGGYTF. For the CDR3, the DNA is TGTGCCAGCAGCCCAACGGGACAGGGGCGTGGTGGCTACACCTTC.

The sample holds many counts of this clonotype. This chain uses TRBV11-3 with TRBJ2-3; TRBD2 might be the D (6 bases). V was cut by 4 bases and J by 4 bases, with 15 bases left in between. CDR1 SGHNT and CDR2 YENEEA come from the germline V gene. CDR3 size: 15 residues. The CDR3 DNA reads TGTGCCAGCAGCTATTACGGGAGCCCCGCAGATACGCAGTATTTT. The encoded protein is CASSYYGSPADTQYF.

This clonotype was observed a handful of times. The chain joins TRBV29-1 to TRBJ1-5; possible D gene TRBD1, 5 bases. This CDR3 has 13 residues. V lost 3 bases, J lost 0 bases, and 6 bases lay in between. Germline V CDR1 and CDR2: SQVTM, ANQGSEA. The CDR3 here is CSVETVSNQPQHF. The CDR3 bases are TGCAGCGTTGAGACAGTTAGCAATCAGCCCCAGCATTTT.